This TCR beta chain was found in a study of blood T cell repertoires in COVID-19. Across the whole study: The United States, Italy and Spain provided the acute and convalescent COVID-19 samples. In each case, the material was cDNA or gDNA derived from T cells, B-cell-depleted T cells, or PBMCs.

Some clones are missing from TCRdb's copy, which holds only in-frame ones; the method was immunoSEQ multiplex PCR. The sample consists of under 250,000 clones, about 83% of them appearing once. Germline CDR1 reads LNHDA; CDR2 reads SQIVND (reference sequence). The length of the CDR3 is 15 residues. The V and J ends lost 1 base and 3 bases respectively, with 10 bases between them. This clone was counted once. This sequence joins TRBV19 and TRBJ1-5; tentatively, D is TRBD1 (6 bases). Material: peripheral blood. This receptor was obtained from a human donor in a cohort sampled during active COVID-19. In DNA form, the CDR3 reads TGTGCCAGTAGTATAGTCAACAGGGACAATCAGCCCCAGCATTTT. It yields the protein CASSIVNRDNQPQHF.